This is a list of T cell receptor beta chains from one sample in a study of blood T cell repertoires in COVID-19. TCRdb's table, derived via immunoSEQ multiplex PCR, lists solely in-frame clones and lacks some. The table has over 90,000 clones, approximately 82% seen once. Sequenced: peripheral blood. These receptors were collected from a man aged 60 to 75 with active or convalescent COVID-19. Both conserved end residues are part of each CDR3. Each record gives: clone size, V gene, J gene, D gene, CDR3 protein, CDR3 DNA. The D gene is left open where the match is weak. Clone sizes are given selectively: once, few, many, or a class where the clone is expanded.

clone size: NA
V gene: TRBV9
J gene: TRBJ2-3
D gene: TRBD1
CDR3 protein: CASSLDRGRGGDTQYF
CDR3 DNA: TGTGCCAGCAGCCTAGACAGGGGGCGAGGAGGGGATACGCAGTATTTT

clone size: few
V gene: TRBV2
J gene: TRBJ2-5
D gene: TRBD2
CDR3 protein: CASRRGGGSETQYF
CDR3 DNA: TGTGCCAGCAGGAGGGGCGGGGGTTCAGAGACCCAGTACTTC

clone size: NA
V gene: TRBV19
J gene: TRBJ1-5
D gene: TRBD1
CDR3 protein: CASGPALLDRDLYSNQPQHF
CDR3 DNA: TGTGCCAGTGGACCTGCCTTGTTAGACAGGGACCTCTATAGCAATCAGCCCCAGCATTTT

clone size: NA
V gene: TRBV3-1/TRBV3-2
J gene: TRBJ2-3
D gene: TRBD2
CDR3 protein: CASSPGTSGTMTDTQYF
CDR3 DNA: TGTGCCAGCAGCCCGGGGACTAGCGGGACTATGACAGATACGCAGTATTTT

clone size: NA
V gene: TRBV29-1
J gene: TRBJ1-2
D gene: NA
CDR3 protein: CSVAGGDTWGYTF
CDR3 DNA: TGCAGCGTTGCTGGGGGCGACACTTGGGGCTACACCTTC

clone size: NA
V gene: TRBV21-1
J gene: TRBJ1-5
D gene: NA
CDR3 protein: CASSRAEWRQPQHF
CDR3 DNA: TGTGCCAGCAGCAGGGCGGAGTGGAGGCAGCCCCAGCATTTT

clone size: NA
V gene: TRBV5-1
J gene: TRBJ2-5
D gene: TRBD2
CDR3 protein: CASSPGTSAARQTQYF
CDR3 DNA: TGCGCCAGCAGCCCTGGGACTAGCGCCGCTAGGCAGACCCAGTACTTC

clone size: NA
V gene: TRBV28
J gene: TRBJ1-5
D gene: NA
CDR3 protein: CASSLGGSLSNQPQHF
CDR3 DNA: TGTGCCAGCAGTTTAGGCGGATCTCTGAGCAATCAGCCCCAGCATTTT

clone size: NA
V gene: TRBV5-5
J gene: TRBJ2-1
D gene: NA
CDR3 protein: CASSLDSQGRYNEQFF
CDR3 DNA: TGTGCCAGCAGCTTGGATTCTCAGGGGCGCTACAATGAGCAGTTCTTC

clone size: NA
V gene: TRBV27
J gene: TRBJ2-1
D gene: NA
CDR3 protein: CASSLQGNEQFF
CDR3 DNA: TGTGCCAGCAGTTTACAGGGAAATGAGCAGTTCTTC

clone size: NA
V gene: TRBV4-3
J gene: TRBJ1-6
D gene: NA
CDR3 protein: CASSPLWAGNSPLHF
CDR3 DNA: TGCGCCAGCAGCCCCCTCTGGGCGGGGAATTCACCCCTCCACTTT

clone size: once
V gene: TRBV7-2
J gene: TRBJ2-5
D gene: NA
CDR3 protein: CASSVGSGQETQYF
CDR3 DNA: TGTGCCAGCAGTGTCGGGAGCGGACAAGAGACCCAGTACTTC

clone size: NA
V gene: TRBV10-1
J gene: TRBJ2-2
D gene: NA
CDR3 protein: CASKGTTGELFF
CDR3 DNA: TGCGCCAGTAAAGGGACTACCGGGGAGCTGTTTTTT

clone size: NA
V gene: TRBV11-3
J gene: TRBJ2-3
D gene: NA
CDR3 protein: CASSSPLRTDTQYF
CDR3 DNA: TGTGCCAGCAGCTCCCCCCTACGCACAGATACGCAGTATTTT

clone size: once
V gene: TRBV7-2
J gene: TRBJ1-2
D gene: NA
CDR3 protein: CASSLGAGGAGYGYTF
CDR3 DNA: TGTGCCAGCAGCTTAGGGGCGGGGGGGGCAGGATATGGCTACACCTTC

clone size: NA
V gene: TRBV7-2
J gene: TRBJ2-5
D gene: NA
CDR3 protein: CASSLSGLRETQYF
CDR3 DNA: TGTGCCAGCAGCTTATCGGGGTTGCGAGAGACCCAGTACTTC

clone size: NA
V gene: TRBV29-1
J gene: TRBJ2-7
D gene: TRBD2
CDR3 protein: CSVEDRNSGLSSYEQYF
CDR3 DNA: TGCAGCGTTGAAGATAGAAATAGCGGGCTATCCTCCTACGAGCAGTACTTC

clone size: NA
V gene: TRBV3-1/TRBV3-2
J gene: TRBJ2-1
D gene: TRBD2
CDR3 protein: CASSQGLAGGGEQFF
CDR3 DNA: TGTGCCAGCAGCCAAGGACTAGCGGGAGGAGGGGAGCAGTTCTTC

clone size: NA
V gene: TRBV27
J gene: TRBJ1-2
D gene: NA
CDR3 protein: CASSSSRILSNYGYTF
CDR3 DNA: TGTGCCAGCAGTTCCTCCAGGATCTTATCGAACTATGGCTACACCTTC

clone size: NA
V gene: TRBV5-1
J gene: TRBJ1-1
D gene: TRBD1
CDR3 protein: CASSLLGGTGSTEAFF
CDR3 DNA: TGCGCCAGCAGCTTACTAGGCGGGACAGGGTCCACTGAAGCTTTCTTT

clone size: NA
V gene: TRBV5-6
J gene: TRBJ2-1
D gene: TRBD2
CDR3 protein: CASSFPLTSGRAGNEQFF
CDR3 DNA: TGTGCCAGCAGCTTTCCCCTTACTAGCGGGAGGGCGGGGAATGAGCAGTTCTTC

clone size: NA
V gene: TRBV28
J gene: TRBJ2-5
D gene: TRBD2
CDR3 protein: CASTPSGGRRETQYF
CDR3 DNA: TGTGCCAGCACTCCCTCGGGGGGGCGAAGAGAGACCCAGTACTTC

clone size: NA
V gene: TRBV5-1
J gene: TRBJ1-1
D gene: NA
CDR3 protein: CASSLIGANTEAFF
CDR3 DNA: TGCGCCAGCAGCCTAATAGGGGCGAACACTGAAGCTTTCTTT

clone size: NA
V gene: TRBV27
J gene: TRBJ1-1
D gene: NA
CDR3 protein: CASSLSLSRVDTEAFF
CDR3 DNA: TGTGCCAGCAGTTTATCGTTGTCCAGGGTAGATACTGAAGCTTTCTTT

clone size: NA
V gene: TRBV29-1
J gene: TRBJ2-1
D gene: NA
CDR3 protein: CSVGVRLTGEQFF
CDR3 DNA: TGCAGCGTTGGAGTTCGGCTTACCGGGGAGCAGTTCTTC

clone size: NA
V gene: TRBV5-6
J gene: TRBJ2-3
D gene: TRBD2
CDR3 protein: CASSLFMAGGQDTQYF
CDR3 DNA: TGTGCCAGCAGCTTGTTCATGGCGGGAGGGCAAGATACGCAGTATTTT

clone size: NA
V gene: TRBV7-2
J gene: TRBJ2-2
D gene: NA
CDR3 protein: CASSLLATGELFF
CDR3 DNA: TGTGCCAGCAGCTTATTAGCCACCGGGGAGCTGTTTTTT

clone size: NA
V gene: TRBV6-5
J gene: TRBJ2-2
D gene: NA
CDR3 protein: CASRASNTGELFF
CDR3 DNA: TGTGCCAGCAGGGCCTCGAACACCGGGGAGCTGTTTTTT

clone size: few
V gene: TRBV10-1
J gene: TRBJ1-1
D gene: NA
CDR3 protein: CASSESRQTEAFF
CDR3 DNA: TGCGCCAGCAGTGAGTCGAGACAAACTGAAGCTTTCTTT

clone size: NA
V gene: TRBV5-1
J gene: TRBJ2-1
D gene: TRBD2
CDR3 protein: CASSLGGGQVDEQFF
CDR3 DNA: TGCGCCAGCAGCTTGGGCGGGGGGCAGGTGGATGAGCAGTTCTTC

clone size: once
V gene: TRBV4-1
J gene: TRBJ1-1
D gene: TRBD1
CDR3 protein: CASSQDLILRGQVEAFF
CDR3 DNA: TGCGCCAGCAGCCAAGACCTTATACTCAGGGGGCAGGTTGAAGCTTTCTTT

clone size: few
V gene: TRBV12-3/TRBV12-4
J gene: TRBJ1-1
D gene: NA
CDR3 protein: CASSPGSNTEAFF
CDR3 DNA: TGTGCCAGCAGTCCCGGGTCGAACACTGAAGCTTTCTTT

clone size: NA
V gene: TRBV18
J gene: TRBJ2-1
D gene: TRBD2
CDR3 protein: CASSPTSGRVNEQFF
CDR3 DNA: TGTGCCAGCTCACCGACTAGCGGGAGGGTCAATGAGCAGTTCTTC

clone size: NA
V gene: TRBV27
J gene: TRBJ2-1
D gene: NA
CDR3 protein: CASSPRDWRGEQFF
CDR3 DNA: TGTGCCAGCAGCCCCCGGGACTGGCGGGGTGAGCAGTTCTTC

clone size: NA
V gene: TRBV6-1
J gene: TRBJ1-2
D gene: NA
CDR3 protein: CASSEQGVERGYTF
CDR3 DNA: TGTGCCAGCAGTGAACAGGGTGTAGAGCGTGGCTACACCTTC

clone size: few
V gene: TRBV29-1
J gene: TRBJ2-1
D gene: TRBD1
CDR3 protein: CSVPGTGNYNEQFF
CDR3 DNA: TGCAGCGTTCCCGGGACAGGGAATTACAATGAGCAGTTCTTC

clone size: NA
V gene: TRBV25-1
J gene: TRBJ1-6
D gene: TRBD1
CDR3 protein: CASSESNRGISPLHF
CDR3 DNA: TGTGCCAGCAGTGAATCAAACAGGGGGATATCACCCCTCCACTTT

clone size: NA
V gene: TRBV6-6
J gene: TRBJ1-1
D gene: NA
CDR3 protein: CASTESRGGGNTEAFF
CDR3 DNA: TGTGCCAGCACAGAGAGCAGGGGCGGGGGGAACACTGAAGCTTTCTTT

clone size: many
V gene: TRBV7-6
J gene: TRBJ1-1
D gene: TRBD1
CDR3 protein: CASSSQGYTEAFF
CDR3 DNA: TGTGCCAGCAGCTCACAGGGGTACACTGAAGCTTTCTTT

clone size: once
V gene: TRBV4-1
J gene: TRBJ1-2
D gene: NA
CDR3 protein: CASSQDSRNYTF
CDR3 DNA: TGCGCCAGCAGCCAAGATTCGAGGAACTACACCTTC

clone size: NA
V gene: TRBV7-9
J gene: TRBJ2-4
D gene: NA
CDR3 protein: CATKGQAKNIQYF
CDR3 DNA: TGTGCCACCAAGGGGCAAGCCAAAAACATTCAGTACTTC

clone size: NA
V gene: TRBV5-5
J gene: TRBJ2-3
D gene: NA
CDR3 protein: CASSPRTATDTQYF
CDR3 DNA: TGTGCCAGCAGTCCTCGGACAGCCACAGATACGCAGTATTTT

clone size: once
V gene: TRBV11-2
J gene: TRBJ2-1
D gene: NA
CDR3 protein: CASRIEAGSSYNEQFF
CDR3 DNA: TGTGCCAGCAGAATAGAGGCGGGGAGCTCCTACAATGAGCAGTTCTTC

clone size: NA
V gene: TRBV5-1
J gene: TRBJ2-3
D gene: TRBD2
CDR3 protein: CASSLVRGRGTDTQYF
CDR3 DNA: TGCGCCAGCAGCTTGGTGCGCGGGAGGGGCACAGATACGCAGTATTTT

clone size: NA
V gene: TRBV15
J gene: TRBJ1-5
D gene: TRBD1
CDR3 protein: CATSKGQGREQPQHF
CDR3 DNA: TGTGCCACCAGCAAAGGACAGGGGCGGGAACAGCCCCAGCATTTT

clone size: NA
V gene: TRBV6-2/TRBV6-3
J gene: TRBJ2-3
D gene: TRBD2
CDR3 protein: CASSYSGLAADTQYF
CDR3 DNA: TGTGCCAGCAGTTACTCTGGACTAGCTGCAGATACGCAGTATTTT

clone size: NA
V gene: TRBV29-1
J gene: TRBJ1-3
D gene: TRBD1
CDR3 protein: CSARDRGGNTIYF
CDR3 DNA: TGCAGCGCCCGGGACAGGGGAGGAAACACCATATATTTT

clone size: NA
V gene: TRBV29-1
J gene: TRBJ1-1
D gene: NA
CDR3 protein: CSARGVTEAFF
CDR3 DNA: TGCAGCGCGAGGGGTGTCACTGAAGCTTTCTTT